One sample yielded the 17 T cell receptor beta chains listed below, sequenced in a study of vaccination and CD4 T cells after COVID-19. Cultured CD4+ T-cell DNA underwent Oncomine TCR Beta short-read sequencing. Each CDR3 protein is one row after TCRdb ran MiXCR on the PCR reads. The table includes 15,000 to 20,000 distinct CDR3 sequences, about 32% detected once. No antigen has been identified for these receptors. Treatment indicated: approximately 10-day PBMC culture with coronavirus spike peptide pools or control peptides (ViraFEST assay). The specimen sequenced was cultured CD4+ T cells from blood. The receptors derive from a human donor with COVID-19.

This clonotype was detected only a few times. The chain joins TRBV10-3 to TRBJ2-2; D gene uncertain. The germline gives CDR1 ENHRY, CDR2 SYGVKD. The CDR3 sequence is 15 residues long. Trimming shortened V by 6 bases and J by 4 bases, and 15 bases separated the two germline ends. This CDR3 reads CAISKSGMPTGELFF. The CDR3 nucleotides read TGTGCCATCAGCAAATCAGGCATGCCCACCGGGGAGCTGTTTTTT.

This clonotype was detected a few times. The genes are TRBV20-1 and TRBJ1-2; possibly TRBD1 for D (6 bases). V gave up 6 bases and J gave up 5 bases, with 19 bases separating them. The germline CDR1 and CDR2 sequences are DFQATT and SNEGSKA (reference sequence). This CDR3 contains 14 residues. Written as DNA, the CDR3 is TGCAGTGCCGTACCGGACAGAACTAGATATGGCTACACCTTC. This codes for CSAVPDRTRYGYTF.

The chain carries TRBV20-1 and TRBJ2-7; possibly TRBD2 for D (5 bases). This CDR3 comprises 14 residues. V dropped 3 bases and J dropped 2 bases, with 14 bases sitting between them. The germline gives CDR1 DFQATT, CDR2 SNEGSKA (reference sequence). The CDR3 nucleotides read TGCAGTGCTAGGGGCACGGACTGGACCTACGAGCAGTACTTC. It specifies CSARGTDWTYEQYF.

Comment on this clonotype: As the CDR3 is not closed by the conserved phenylalanine or tryptophan, this likely results from a read error. V gene TRBV2 combines with J gene TRBJ2-2; the match to TRBD2 covers 8 bases. V lost 10 bases and J lost 6; bases outside the gene matches: 4. Germline V lookup: CDR1 SNHLY, CDR2 FYNNEI. The length of the CDR3 is 12 residues. The CDR3 DNA sequence: TGTGCCACGGGCGGGGGGCCCGGGGAGCTGTTTTTA. This codes for CATGGGPGELFL.

The chain has TRBV7-8 and TRBJ2-1; D perhaps matches TRBD1 (7 bases). The CDR3 is 17 residues long. CDR1 and CDR2 from the germline V gene are SGHVS and FQNEAQ. V lost 10 bases and J 0 bases, leaving 22 bases between the germline ends. CDR3 protein: CATKTGAGGGSYNEQFF. DNA of the CDR3: TGTGCCACGAAGACGGGGGCAGGGGGAGGCTCCTACAATGAGCAGTTCTTC.

This clonotype was seen more than once but under ten times. The rearrangement uses TRBV7-3 and TRBJ1-1, with a tentative D call TRBD1 (6 bases). The length of the CDR3 is 14 residues. V gave up 2 bases and J gave up 5 bases, with 12 bases separating them. Germline V CDR1 and CDR2: SGHTA, FQGTGA. The CDR3 sequence is CASSLAGGATEAFF. Written as DNA, the CDR3 is TGTGCCAGCAGCTTAGCGGGGGGGGCTACTGAAGCTTTCTTT.

V gene TRBV28 combines with J gene TRBJ1-2; 9 bases match TRBD1. The junction had 5 bases not matched to a gene; V was cut back by 5 bases and J by 1 base. The germline V gene encodes CDR1 MDHEN and CDR2 SYDVKM. This CDR3 region has 15 residues. As DNA, the CDR3 is TGTGCCAGCAGTATTATGGGACAGGGTAACTATGGCTACACCTTC. It codes for CASSIMGQGNYGYTF.

This clonotype was observed a handful of times. The chain recombines TRBV6-1 with TRBJ1-2, with 8 bases aligning to TRBD1. Germline lookup yields CDR1 MNHNS and CDR2 SASEGT. V shed 6 bases and J 4 bases; nucleotides not matched to a gene: 10. The length of the CDR3 is 15 residues. The CDR3 coding sequence is TGTGCCAGCAGAGGGCTGGACAGGGATAGCTATGGCTACACCTTC. Translated: CASRGLDRDSYGYTF.

This clonotype occurred a few times. The chain is built from TRBV12-3 or TRBV12-4 and TRBJ1-5; 9 bases align to TRBD1. CDR3 length: 16 residues. J was trimmed by 6 bases and V by 5 bases; bases with no gene match: 11. The CDR3 DNA reads as TGTGCCAGCAGTCCAGGGACAGGGAAGAGGAGTCAGCCCCAGCATTTT. Translating gives CASSPGTGKRSQPQHF.

This chain joins TRBV29-1 and TRBJ1-3; 7 positions agree with TRBD1. The CDR3 is 14 residues long. V lost 3 bases and J lost 2; bases outside the gene matches: 4. Germline V CDR1 and CDR2: SQVTM, ANQGSEA. The CDR3 DNA sequence: TGCAGCGTTGAGTTAGGGGGCCCTGGAAACACCATATATTTT. Amino acid sequence: CSVELGGPGNTIYF. Full variable domain (rest looked up from reference TRBV29-1 and TRBJ1-3): SAVISQKPSRDICQRGTSLTIQCQVDSQVTMMFWYRQQPGQSLTLIATANQGSEATYESGFVIDKFPISRPNLTFSTLTVSNMSPEDSSIYLCSVELGGPGNTIYFGEGSWLTVV.

V and J are TRBV6-1 and TRBJ2-3, with 7 bases identical to TRBD2. The CDR3 runs 17 residues. The V segment lost 3 bases and the J segment 2 bases; nucleotides outside the gene matches: 11. Germline CDR1 MNHNS, CDR2 SASEGT. CDR3 bases: TGTGCCAGCAGTGATACGGACGGGGGGTCTTACACAGATACGCAGTATTTT. Its protein is CASSDTDGGSYTDTQYF.

The table lists this clonotype with a few counts. The chain is built from TRBV7-3 and TRBJ2-6; 11 positions match TRBD2. Germline CDR1 is SGHTA and CDR2 is FQGTGA. This CDR3 has 19 amino acids. The V and J ends lost 3 bases and 0 bases, in that order; junction bases with no gene match: 7. The CDR3 spells CASSLIGLAGSSGANVLTF. As DNA, the CDR3 is TGTGCCAGCAGCTTGATCGGACTAGCGGGTAGCTCTGGGGCCAACGTCCTGACTTTC.

The rearrangement links TRBV25-1 to TRBJ1-6, with a weak D call TRBD1 (6 bases). The V end was cut by 5 bases, the J end by 2 bases, with 7 bases between. The CDR3 has 14 amino acids. The germline CDR1 and CDR2 sequences are MGHDK and SYGVNS. The DNA of the CDR3 is TGTGCCAGCAGTAGGACAGCCTATAATTCACCCCTCCACTTT. Its translation is CASSRTAYNSPLHF.

This clonotype was seen more than once but under ten times. This chain connects TRBV6-4 to TRBJ1-1, with D possibly TRBD1 on 5 matching bases. V was clipped by 0 bases and J by 5 bases, with 10 bases between them. Germline loops: CDR1 MRHNA, CDR2 SNTAGT. CDR3 length: 14 residues. The CDR3 sequence is CASSDSGGLTEAFF. The CDR3 region has the DNA TGTGCCAGCAGTGACTCGGGGGGATTGACTGAAGCTTTCTTT.

The CDR3 protein is CASSYSSGREYGYTF. Written as DNA, the CDR3 is TGTGCCAGCAGTTACTCGAGTGGCAGAGAGTATGGCTACACCTTC. This chain links TRBV6-5 with TRBJ1-2; D remains unclear. The CDR3 covers 15 residues. The V end was cut by 0 bases, the J end by 5 bases, with 13 bases between. Germline V CDR1 and CDR2: MNHEY, SVGAGI.

The V and J genes are TRBV6-1 and TRBJ2-5, with 13 bases identical to TRBD2. V dropped 8 bases and J dropped 3; count of bases not matched to a gene: 6. The CDR3 contains 15 residues. Germline loops: CDR1 MNHNS, CDR2 SASEGT. The CDR3 nucleotides read TGTGCCAGCCCTCCAGGACTAGCGGGGGAAGAGACCCAGTACTTC. This sequence encodes CASPPGLAGEETQYF.

This clonotype was seen a few times. V gene TRBV15 combines with J gene TRBJ1-2; 7 bases agree with TRBD1. Trimming removed 3 bases from V and 8 bases from J; junction bases left unmatched: 0. The CDR3 consists of 11 residues. CDR1 LNHNV and CDR2 YYDKDF come from the germline V gene (reference sequence). As DNA, the CDR3 is TGTGCCACCAGCAGGGGACAGGGCTACACCTTC. This gives the protein CATSRGQGYTF.